This T cell receptor beta chain was sequenced in a study of cytomegalovirus exposure and HLA in healthy donors. PCR employed 60 Vbeta and 13 Jbeta primers. The protocol was immunoSEQ multiplex PCR, while the TCRdb copy is restricted to in-frame clones and leaves out a portion. The table shows under 200,000 clones, with 86% occurring only once. As regards this clone: Its antigen is currently unknown.

Germline-derived CDR1 and CDR2 are MNHNS and SASEGT. V was pared by 5 bases and J by 5 bases, with 13 bases between. This CDR3 region has 14 residues. General study results and limits: In an earlier analysis, about 87% or about 30%: the productive usage of most TCR beta V segments. An analysis that came later showed most CMV-associated TCR beta chains appearing HLA-restricted. Certain sequence variants were highly shared and formed a cluster, and this cluster was likely a sequencing artifact. Cytomegalovirus association was assigned to 170 or so TCR beta chains.

The sequencing sample was made of PBMCs. V is TRBV6-1 and J is TRBJ1-5; D is unclear. The TCR originated in a woman in her 30s in good health and CMV-seronegative. The chain's CDR3 is CASSYADNYQPQHF. CDR3 DNA: TGTGCCAGCAGTTATGCAGACAACTATCAGCCCCAGCATTTT.